The 26 T cell receptor beta chains reported below all come from one sample, sequenced in a study of CD8 T cells in Susac syndrome. With random hexamers, reverse transcription was performed on 0.5 to 1 ug of RNA. TCRdb used MiXCR to reprocess the immunoSEQ multiplex PCR reads, holding one entry per CDR3 protein. The sample includes around 150,000 distinct CDR3 sequences, more than 85% of them seen just once. Material: CD8+ T cells from PBMCs. The receptors here all came from a human donor with Susac syndrome.

J is TRBJ2-1 and V is TRBV2; 8 bases fit TRBD2. V lost 8 bases and J lost 8; bases outside the gene matches: 11. CDR3 size: 14 residues. Germline CDR1 reads SNHLY; CDR2 reads FYNNEI. CDR3 coding DNA: TGTGCCAGCCCCCCGGGAGGGCCACGGGATGAGCAGTTCTTC. Protein sequence: CASPPGGPRDEQFF.

The chain is built from TRBV6-5 and TRBJ2-2; the D is unclear. Trimming removed 5 bases from V and 8 bases from J, with 9 bases in between. The CDR3 extends over 12 amino acids. Germline V CDR1 and CDR2: MNHEY, SVGAGI. DNA for the CDR3: TGTGCCAGCAGTGCAGGTTCGGGGGAGCTGTTTTTT. Translating it yields CASSAGSGELFF.

This chain uses TRBV7-9 with TRBJ2-7, with TRBD1 matching 8 bases. The CDR3 is 14 residues long. V was clipped by 5 bases and J by 3 bases; unmatched bases: 6. Looked up from germline, CDR1 is SEHNR and CDR2 is FQNEAQ (reference sequence). The CDR3: CASSPRDRYYEQYF. DNA for the CDR3: TGTGCCAGCAGCCCCCGGGACAGGTACTACGAGCAGTACTTC.

This clonotype showed up just once. The chain uses TRBV4-1 and TRBJ2-2; 10 bases line up with TRBD1. The CDR3 loop spans 18 amino acids. Germline loops: CDR1 MGHRA, CDR2 YSYEKL. Trimming cost V 3 bases and J 4 bases; bases outside gene matches: 11. CDR3 in DNA: TGCGCCAGCAGCCACGCGATCGAGGACAGGGGGTTCACCGGGGAGCTGTTTTTT. Encoded protein: CASSHAIEDRGFTGELFF.

The chain has TRBV29-1 and TRBJ2-2; TRBD2 matches at 9 bases. The CDR3 is made up of 17 amino acids. Germline assignment: CDR1 SQVTM and CDR2 ANQGSEA. The V segment lost 1 base and the J segment 3 bases; nucleotides outside the gene matches: 9. The CDR3 here is CSVEARWREGYTGELFF. As DNA, the CDR3 is TGCAGCGTTGAAGCTAGGTGGCGGGAGGGATACACCGGGGAGCTGTTTTTT.

The rearrangement joins TRBV5-4 to TRBJ2-3; the D gene is possibly TRBD2 (6 bases). V dropped 7 bases and J dropped 2 bases, with 14 bases sitting between them. The CDR3 has 14 residues. Germline CDR1 SGHNT, CDR2 YYREEE (reference sequence). In nucleotides, the CDR3 is TGTGCCAGCCCCTCTGCGGGAACCACAGATACGCAGTATTTT. It encodes CASPSAGTTDTQYF.

The rearrangement joins TRBV30 to TRBJ2-7; D is uncertain. Per germline, CDR1 GTSNPN and CDR2 SVGIG (reference sequence). Trimming left V 0 bases short and J 3 bases short, with 9 bases between. This CDR3 is built from 13 residues. CDR3 loop: CAWSVLSNYEQYF. In DNA, the CDR3 is TGTGCCTGGAGTGTACTATCGAACTACGAGCAGTACTTC.

The chain joins TRBV24-1 to TRBJ2-1, with D uncertain. Trimming shortened V by 5 bases and J by 2 bases, and 12 bases separated the two germline ends. The CDR3 totals 15 residues. CDR1 is KGHDR, CDR2 SFDVKD, per germline. CDR3 region: CATSALDNPYNEQFF. The CDR3 nucleotides are TGTGCCACCAGTGCCCTAGATAATCCCTACAATGAGCAGTTCTTC.

The chain employs TRBV13 and TRBJ2-1; TRBD2 matches at 10 bases. CDR3 length: 15 residues. V was clipped by 5 bases and J by 3 bases; unmatched bases: 4. Looked up from germline, CDR1 is PRHDT and CDR2 is FYEKMQ (reference sequence). CDR3 in DNA: TGTGCCAGCAGCCCCGGGACTAGCGACTACAATGAGCAGTTCTTC. Amino acids: CASSPGTSDYNEQFF.

The table lists this clonotype with a few counts. The chain joins TRBV6-1 to TRBJ2-7, with D possibly being TRBD1 or TRBD2 (5 bases each). The CDR3 spans 13 residues. Trimming pared 7 bases from V and 6 bases from J, leaving 16 bases between. Germline V gene lookup returns CDR1 MNHNS and CDR2 SASEGT. CDR3 in amino acids: CASTRMGVGEQYF. The CDR3 bases are TGTGCCAGCACCCGCATGGGGGTGGGCGAGCAGTACTTC.

CDR3 amino acids: CASSSWWGEAFF. CDR3 DNA sequence: TGTGCCAGCAGTTCGTGGTGGGGTGAAGCTTTCTTT. The chain links TRBV27 to TRBJ1-1; D not certain. The germline CDR1 and CDR2 sequences are MNHEY and SMNVEV (reference sequence). The CDR3 consists of 12 residues. V shed 4 bases and J shed 7 bases, with 10 bases lying between them.

The chain is built from TRBV15 and TRBJ1-2, with 7 bases that match TRBD1. V lost 5 bases, J lost 2 bases, and 5 bases stayed unmatched. There are 14 residues in the CDR3. CDR1 and CDR2 from the germline V gene are LNHNV and YYDKDF (reference sequence). This chain's CDR3 is CATSGIQGNYGYTF. CDR3 sequence (DNA): TGTGCCACCAGCGGAATACAGGGGAACTATGGCTACACCTTC.

The table lists this clonotype with a count of one. This sequence joins TRBV4-1 and TRBJ2-1; the D gene is possibly TRBD2 (6 bases). Germline V gene sequence: CDR1 MGHRA, CDR2 YSYEKL. This CDR3 region has 18 residues. Trimming cost V 4 bases and J 2 bases, with 21 bases left between them. The CDR3 DNA sequence: TGCGCCAGCAGCCCAGTAGCGGAACCAACGGGAACCTACAATGAGCAGTTCTTC. Translation gives CASSPVAEPTGTYNEQFF.

V gene TRBV28 combines with J gene TRBJ2-7, with D unresolved. Per germline, CDR1 MDHEN and CDR2 SYDVKM. The CDR3 is made up of 14 amino acids. The ends were cut back, 4 bases at V and 4 bases at J, with 14 bases in the middle. CDR3 residues: CASSWPLLNYEQYF. The CDR3 DNA reads as TGTGCCAGCAGTTGGCCACTCCTAAATTACGAGCAGTACTTC.

This chain joins TRBV15 and TRBJ2-1; TRBD1 matches 8 bases. The V gene end was trimmed by 3 bases and the J gene end by 8 bases; junction bases not matched to a gene: 3. This CDR3 is 13 amino acids long. Germline CDR1 is LNHNV and CDR2 is YYDKDF (reference sequence). CDR3 bases: TGTGCCACCAGCAGGGACAGGGCGGATGAGCAGTTCTTC. Amino acids: CATSRDRADEQFF.

The CDR3 nucleotides read TGCAGTGCTAGAGATAGGGAGCGGACAGATCACCAAAAAGAGACCCAGTACTTC. It yields the protein CSARDRERTDHQKETQYF. The chain recombines TRBV20-1 with TRBJ2-5, with TRBD1 as a possible D gene (6 bases). Germline V gene sequence: CDR1 DFQATT, CDR2 SNEGSKA (reference sequence). CDR3 length: 18 residues. The V and J ends lost 0 bases and 3 bases respectively, with 23 bases between them.

V is TRBV5-1 and J is TRBJ2-5, with 13 bases identical to TRBD2. The germline V gene has CDR1 SGHRS and CDR2 YFSETQ. This CDR3 region has 17 residues. Germline trimming cut 0 bases from V and 7 bases from J; bases unmatched to any gene: 9. The CDR3 DNA follows: TGCGCCAGCAGCTTGGGGACTAGCGGGAGCCTATCGTTGACCCAGTACTTC. This encodes CASSLGTSGSLSLTQYF.

This chain uses TRBV25-1 with TRBJ1-3; D unclear. Germline V lookup: CDR1 MGHDK, CDR2 SYGVNS. CDR3 length equals 14 residues. The V and J ends lost 3 bases and 0 bases respectively, with 6 bases between them. The CDR3 DNA sequence: TGTGCCAGCAGTGATGCCGCCTCTGGAAACACCATATATTTT. Protein product: CASSDAASGNTIYF.

The chain recombines TRBV12-3 or TRBV12-4 with TRBJ1-5; no clear D. Deletions cut 8 bases from V and 9 bases from J, with 11 bases between. The CDR3 runs 11 residues. The CDR3, as DNA: TGTGCCAGCGGCCCGGGGAGGCCCCAGCATTTT. This sequence encodes CASGPGRPQHF.

In DNA form, the CDR3 reads TGTGCCAGCGTTGGACAGGGCTTACATACGCAGTATTTT. It is translated as CASVGQGLHTQYF. The chain links TRBV28 to TRBJ2-3, with TRBD1 identical over 8 bases. This CDR3 is built from 13 residues. Germline CDR1 MDHEN, CDR2 SYDVKM. V lost 8 bases and J lost 7; bases outside the gene matches: 8. The full variable domain, rest sourced from reference TRBV28 and TRBJ2-3, is DVKVTQSSRYLVKRTGEKVFLECVQDMDHENMFWYRQDPGLGLRLIYFSYDVKMKEKGDIPEGYSVSREKKERFSLILESASTNQTSMYLCASVGQGLHTQYFGPGTRLTVL.

J is TRBJ1-2 and V is TRBV20-1; D perhaps matches TRBD1 (5 bases). Trimming took 6 bases from V and 6 from J, leaving 23 bases between them. This CDR3 comprises 15 residues. CDR1 is DFQATT and CDR2 is SNEGSKA in the germline V gene (reference sequence). CDR3 in amino acids: CSANIRQGSVHGYTF. The CDR3 nucleotides are TGCAGTGCCAACATCAGGCAGGGCTCGGTCCATGGCTACACCTTC.

The chain is built from TRBV5-6 and TRBJ2-1; 8 bases line up with TRBD2. CDR1 SGHDT and CDR2 YYEEEE come from the germline V gene. The CDR3 loop spans 14 amino acids. V trimming: 3 bases; J trimming: 8 bases; junction bases outside the gene matches: 7. The CDR3: CASSWSGSGYEQFF. In DNA form, the CDR3 reads TGTGCCAGCAGCTGGAGCGGGAGCGGCTATGAGCAGTTCTTC.

In DNA form, the CDR3 reads TGTGCCAGCAGCGGCGGGACAGGGGGTGACTTGAGGGCTTTCTTT. It yields the protein CASSGGTGGDLRAFF. The rearrangement links TRBV9 to TRBJ1-1, with 11 nucleotides matching TRBD1. The CDR3 contains 15 residues. CDR1 SGDLS and CDR2 YYNGEE come from the germline V gene. Germline trimming cut 3 bases from V and 11 bases from J; bases unmatched to any gene: 12. The variable domain in full, completed from reference TRBV9 and TRBJ1-1, reads DSGVTQTPKHLITATGQRVTLRCSPRSGDLSVYWYQQSLDQGLQFLIQYYNGEERAKGNILERFSAQQFPDLHSELNLSSLELGDSALYFCASSGGTGGDLRAFFGQGTRLTVV.

This chain uses TRBV14 with TRBJ2-7, with a possible D match to TRBD2 (5 bases). Germline CDR1 SGHDN, CDR2 FVKESK. The CDR3 is made up of 15 amino acids. Trimming cost V 0 bases and J 2 bases, with 11 bases left between them. CDR3: CASSQDWNGAYEQYF. In DNA, the CDR3 is TGTGCCAGCAGCCAAGATTGGAACGGGGCCTACGAGCAGTACTTC.

This clonotype has just one count. The chain joins TRBV5-1 to TRBJ1-1; TRBD1 matches at 9 bases. CDR1 SGHRS and CDR2 YFSETQ come from the germline V gene. This CDR3 comprises 17 residues. J gave up 8 bases and V 0 bases, and 14 bases lay outside the gene matches. CDR3 sequence (DNA): TGCGCCAGCAGCTTGGATCCTTACAGGGGGCTTCTCACGGAAGCTTTCTTT. It yields the protein CASSLDPYRGLLTEAFF.

J is TRBJ1-1 and V is TRBV28; TRBD1 might be the D (5 bases). V lost 6 bases, J lost 5 bases, and 13 bases lay in between. The CDR3 runs to 13 residues. Germline CDR1 reads MDHEN; CDR2 reads SYDVKM. CDR3 nucleotides: TGTGCCAGCAGCGACCGGGACTTAACTGAAGCTTTCTTT. Amino acid sequence: CASSDRDLTEAFF.